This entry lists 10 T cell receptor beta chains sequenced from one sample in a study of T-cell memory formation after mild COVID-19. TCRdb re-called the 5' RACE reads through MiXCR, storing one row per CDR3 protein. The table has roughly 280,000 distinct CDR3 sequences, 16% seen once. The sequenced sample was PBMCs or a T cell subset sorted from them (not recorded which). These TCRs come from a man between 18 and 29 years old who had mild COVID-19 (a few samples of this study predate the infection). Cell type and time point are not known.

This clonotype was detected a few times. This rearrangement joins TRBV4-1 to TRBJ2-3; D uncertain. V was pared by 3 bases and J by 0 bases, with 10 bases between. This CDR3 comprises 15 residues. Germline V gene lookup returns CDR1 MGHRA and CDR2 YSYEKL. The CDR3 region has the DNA TGCGCCAGCAGCCAGCACCCATCTAGCACAGATACGCAGTATTTT. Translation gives CASSQHPSSTDTQYF.

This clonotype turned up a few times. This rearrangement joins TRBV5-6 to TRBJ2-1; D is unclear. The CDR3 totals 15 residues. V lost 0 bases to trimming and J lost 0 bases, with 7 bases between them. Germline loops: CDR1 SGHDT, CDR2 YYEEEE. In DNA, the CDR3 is TGTGCCAGCAGCTTGGTGTTGAGCTCCTACAATGAGCAGTTCTTC. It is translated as CASSLVLSSYNEQFF.

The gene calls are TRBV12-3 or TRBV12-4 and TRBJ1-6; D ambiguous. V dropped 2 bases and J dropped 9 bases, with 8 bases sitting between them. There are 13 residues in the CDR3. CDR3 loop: CASSLSPGSPLHF. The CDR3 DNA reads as TGTGCCAGCAGTTTATCCCCGGGTTCACCCCTCCACTTT.

The CDR3, as DNA: TGTGCCAGCAGTCAATACGCCGGCACTCCGGGTTCACCCCTCCACTTT. Amino acid sequence: CASSQYAGTPGSPLHF. This chain joins TRBV6-6 and TRBJ1-6, with unresolved D. Germline values: CDR1 MNHNY, CDR2 SVGAGI (reference sequence). V was clipped by 5 bases and J by 9 bases, with 20 bases between them. The CDR3 extends over 16 amino acids.

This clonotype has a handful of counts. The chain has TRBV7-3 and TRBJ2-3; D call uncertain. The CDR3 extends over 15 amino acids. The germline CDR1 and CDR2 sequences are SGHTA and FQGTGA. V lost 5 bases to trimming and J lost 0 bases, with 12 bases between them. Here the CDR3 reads CASSPHVASTDTQYF. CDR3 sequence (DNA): TGTGCCAGCAGCCCACACGTTGCTAGCACAGATACGCAGTATTTT. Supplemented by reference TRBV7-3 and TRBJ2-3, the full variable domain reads GAGVSQTPSNKVTEKGKYVELRCDPISGHTALYWYRQSLGQGPEFLIYFQGTGAADDSGLPNDRFFAVRPEGSVSTLKIQRTERGDSAVYLCASSPHVASTDTQYFGPGTRLTVL.

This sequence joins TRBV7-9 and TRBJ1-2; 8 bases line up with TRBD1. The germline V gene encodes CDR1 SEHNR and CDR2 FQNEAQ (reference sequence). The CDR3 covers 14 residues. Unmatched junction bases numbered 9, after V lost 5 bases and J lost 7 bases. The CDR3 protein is CASSDSGQGSGYTF. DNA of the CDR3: TGTGCCAGCAGCGATTCAGGACAGGGCTCTGGCTACACCTTC. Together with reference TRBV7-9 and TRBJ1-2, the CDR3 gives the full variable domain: DTGVSQNPRHKITKRGQNVTFRCDPISEHNRLYWYRQTLGQGPEFLTYFQNEAQLEKSRLLSDRFSAERPKGSFSTLEIQRTEQGDSAMYLCASSDSGQGSGYTFGSGTRLTVV.

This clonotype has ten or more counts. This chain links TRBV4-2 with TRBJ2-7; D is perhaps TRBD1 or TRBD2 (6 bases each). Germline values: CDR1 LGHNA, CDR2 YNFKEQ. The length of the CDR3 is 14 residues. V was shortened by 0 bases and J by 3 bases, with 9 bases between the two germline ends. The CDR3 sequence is CASSQDRGLYEQYF. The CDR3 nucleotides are TGTGCCAGCAGCCAAGATCGGGGGCTCTACGAGCAGTACTTC.

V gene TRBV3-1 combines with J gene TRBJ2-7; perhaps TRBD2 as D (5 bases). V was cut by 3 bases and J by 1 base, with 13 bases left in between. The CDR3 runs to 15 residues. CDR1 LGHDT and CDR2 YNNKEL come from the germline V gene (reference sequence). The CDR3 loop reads CASSQDSGSSYEQYF. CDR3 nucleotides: TGTGCCAGCAGCCAGGACTCCGGGTCTTCCTACGAGCAGTACTTC.

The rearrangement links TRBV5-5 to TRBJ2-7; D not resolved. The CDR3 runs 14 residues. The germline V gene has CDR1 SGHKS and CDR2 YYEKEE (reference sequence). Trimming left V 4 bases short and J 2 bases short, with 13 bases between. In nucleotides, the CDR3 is TGTGCCAGCAGCAACCCGGGCGCTACCTACGAGCAGTACTTC. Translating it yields CASSNPGATYEQYF. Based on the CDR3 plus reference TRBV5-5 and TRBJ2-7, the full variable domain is DAGVTQSPTHLIKTRGQQVTLRCSPISGHKSVSWYQQVLGQGPQFIFQYYEKEERGRGNFPDRFSARQFPNYSSELNVNALLLGDSALYLCASSNPGATYEQYFGPGTRLTVT.

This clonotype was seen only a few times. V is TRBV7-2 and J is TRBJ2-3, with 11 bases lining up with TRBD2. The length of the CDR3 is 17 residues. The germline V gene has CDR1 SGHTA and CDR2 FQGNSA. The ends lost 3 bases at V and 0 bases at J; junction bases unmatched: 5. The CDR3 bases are TGTGCCAGCAGCTTGCGTCGACTAGCGGGGAGCACAGATACGCAGTATTTT. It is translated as CASSLRRLAGSTDTQYF.